This T cell receptor beta chain derives from a study of CD8 T cells in ankylosing spondylitis. Study outcomes and limitations: Typical of ankylosing spondylitis blood, it appeared, was a TCR beta motif of 7 or 8 highly homologous variants. Existing reports had already noted some motif variants in reactive arthritis synovial fluid and blood. Disease-linked clones were reportedly significantly enriched in matched ankylosing spondylitis synovial fluid.

From the 5' RACE reads, TCRdb called clonotypes with MiXCR, one entry per CDR3 protein. The table lists 200,000 to 300,000 distinct CDR3 sequences, roughly 10% of them singletons. Germline CDR1 DFQATT, CDR2 SNEGSKA (reference sequence). This CDR3 spans 14 amino acids. The germline V and J ends were trimmed by 4 bases and 0 bases, with 13 bases remaining between them. There are many counts of this clonotype. What it recognizes is unknown. The chain uses TRBV20-1 and TRBJ2-7; a weak D match, TRBD1 (5 bases). The origin of this receptor is a male donor with ankylosing spondylitis or in good health (not recorded which). The specimen was blood, either unsorted or a sorted T cell fraction (not recorded which). This CDR3 reads CSANPGSISYEQYF. The CDR3 coding sequence is TGCAGTGCTAATCCAGGGTCCATCTCCTACGAGCAGTACTTC.